This is a list of T cell receptor beta chains from one sample in a study of T cells in Graves' hyperthyroidism and ophthalmopathy. Using its own MiXCR run on the multiplex PCR reads, TCRdb lists one record per CDR3 protein. The sample lists roughly 500,000 distinct CDR3 sequences, around 43% occurring once. Sequencing was carried out using peripheral blood or thyroid tissue (not recorded which). These receptor sequences come from an adult woman with Graves' disease, either hyperthyroidism or ophthalmopathy (not recorded which). The CDR3 runs from the conserved cysteine through the conserved F or W. The D gene is left open where the match is weak. Some rows mark clone size as missing; the rest say once, few, many or name a class of expanded clone.

TRBJ1-1	-	TRBV7-2	-	CASRTGFQAEAFF	TGTGCCAGCAGAACAGGGTTTCAGGCTGAAGCTTTCTTT
TRBJ2-2	once	TRBV9	-	CASSPRTAGGSIGGELFF	TGTGCCAGCAGCCCCAGGACAGCGGGCGGGAGTATCGGCGGGGAGCTGTTTTTT
TRBJ1-2	-	TRBV7-9	-	CASSSYVGQDYGYTF	TGTGCCAGCAGCTCCTACGTGGGGCAGGACTATGGCTACACCTTC
TRBJ1-5	many	TRBV4-1	-	CASSQRGTMNQPQHF	TGCGCCAGCAGCCAAAGGGGGACGATGAATCAGCCCCAGCATTTT
TRBJ2-7	-	TRBV9	TRBD1	CASSADRGGYEQYF	TGTGCCAGCAGCGCGGACAGGGGGGGATACGAGCAGTACTTC
TRBJ2-7	-	TRBV7-9	-	CASSPPGRGEQYF	TGTGCCAGCAGCCCGCCGGGGAGAGGCGAGCAGTACTTC
TRBJ2-7	-	TRBV2	-	CASSESGQQYF	TGTGCCAGCAGTGAGTCTGGACAGCAATATTTT
TRBJ2-5	many	TRBV20-1	-	CSAGGQGWVGQETQYF	TGCAGTGCGGGGGGGCAGGGGTGGGTTGGCCAAGAGACCCAGTACTTC
TRBJ2-5	-	TRBV20-1	TRBD2	CSASGTTKETQYF	TGCAGTGCTTCCGGGACTACCAAAGAGACCCAGTACTTC
TRBJ2-5	many	TRBV11-2	-	CASSLARTGETQYF	TGTGCCAGCAGCTTAGCGCGGACCGGAGAGACCCAGTACTTC
TRBJ2-2	many	TRBV7-9	-	CASSLGVSGNTGELFF	TGTGCCAGCAGCTTAGGAGTTAGCGGGAACACCGGGGAGCTGTTTTTT
TRBJ2-2	few	TRBV20-1	-	CSARVRQENTGELFF	TGCAGTGCTAGAGTTAGACAGGAGAACACCGGGGAGCTGTTTTTT
TRBJ1-1	many	TRBV2	TRBD1	CASLKGTGDITEAFF	TGTGCCAGCCTCAAGGGGACAGGGGATATCACTGAAGCTTTCTTT
TRBJ2-2	few	TRBV11-2	-	CASSSVREATGELFF	TGTGCCAGCAGCTCAGTCAGGGAGGCCACCGGGGAGCTGTTTTTT
TRBJ1-6	-	TRBV9	-	CASSVPGNNSPLHF	TGTGCCAGCAGCGTTCCAGGGAATAATTCACCCCTCCACTTT
TRBJ2-5	-	TRBV7-3	TRBD1	CASSSWDRNAGGQETQYF	TGTGCCAGCAGTTCGTGGGACAGGAACGCCGGGGGCCAAGAGACCCAGTACTTC
TRBJ1-5	many	TRBV7-8	-	CASSLGQGNQPQHF	TGTGCCAGCAGCTTAGGGCAGGGCAATCAGCCCCAGCATTTT
TRBJ1-2	many	TRBV3-1	TRBD1	CASSQRDRVNYGYTF	TGTGCCAGCAGCCAACGGGACAGGGTAAACTATGGCTACACCTTC
TRBJ2-7	many	TRBV29-1	-	CSVGDATYEQYF	TGCAGCGTAGGGGACGCTACCTACGAGCAGTACTTC
TRBJ2-7	-	TRBV10-3	-	CAISDSTGYEQYF	TGTGCCATCAGTGATTCGACAGGCTACGAGCAGTACTTC